This T cell receptor (beta chain) was identified during a study of cytomegalovirus exposure and HLA in healthy donors (dated 2017 in TCRdb). Background for the entire study: An earlier analysis of approximately 590 of the donors reported more than 250 Gb of sequence data and more than 90 million unique TCR beta sequences from roughly 200 million T cells. HLA typing covered class I and class II loci at four-digit resolution. Four to six DR-DQ haplotypes were handled as single units for association and clustering because linkage in the cohort was strong. Donor age, sex, ethnicity and CMV serostatus were compiled alongside the repertoire data. The aim of the study was to test whether cataloging public T cell receptors could identify signatures of past pathogen exposure. An earlier analysis of some 500 of the donors used high-throughput TCR beta sequencing to judge whether each TCR beta V gene segment behaved as functional or pseudogenic. To predict cytomegalovirus infection status, the study brought together high-throughput TCR immunosequencing, statistical association of individual TCRs with disease status, and machine learning. In a later genetic analysis, genome-wide SNP genotypes for about 55% of the roughly 670 donors were used, and that subset was treated as a discovery cohort. A later analysis re-examined previously published TCR beta repertoires from over 500 donors and added high-resolution HLA genotyping to investigate patterns of TCR occurrence. Among the roughly 400 genotyped donors, 81% belonged to the genetic ancestry cluster associated with self-reported Caucasian donors. Every repertoire in the discovery cohort had been generated on one and the same sequencing platform. Using immunosequencing, the study profiled T cell repertoires from roughly 650 subjects and related those repertoires to cytomegalovirus serostatus. Across around 400 genotyped donors of the cohort, an average of approximately 220,000 unique TCR beta nucleotide sequences per donor were sequenced, and roughly 20% of those sequences were non-productive. The number of typed donors differed by locus: about 629-630 for A, B, C, DRB1 and DQB1; 522 for DQA1; about 600 for DPA1; and 400 to 480 for DPB1. Besides the first cohort of approximately 670 subjects, a separate validation cohort made up of 120 or so different subjects was used. In the later analysis, no new phenotypic data were used to find candidate immune exposures; instead, reliance was placed on TCR beta sequences and their occurrence across donors. An early release covering roughly 600 HLA-typed donors comprised 250 to 350 gigabases of sequencing data and tens of millions of unique TCR sequences. Here is what the overall study found, with its caveats: A total of roughly 160 TCR beta chains were listed by the study as associated with cytomegalovirus. The presence/absence analyses assumed that sequencing depth was roughly uniform across donors, and that assumption may not be true. A later analysis found that TCR association rates varied across HLA loci, with DRB1 alleles showing the most associated TCRs and HLA-C alleles the fewest. In both the original and validation cohorts, the classifier was reported to diagnose cytomegalovirus status with high specificity and sensitivity. An earlier analysis of approximately 570 of the donors showed that most TCR beta V segments appeared in productive rearrangements either about 87% or about 30% of the time, which broadly matched IMGT annotations. Some IMGT-functional V segments, including TRBV6-2 and TRBV6-3, could not be told apart with the 87-base-pair reads, so those segments were excluded. Immune exposure information for the cohort was limited to CMV serostatus. A later analysis found that most CMV-associated TCR beta chains appeared HLA-restricted, with HLA associations seemingly driven largely by CMV exposure. The authors suggested that the approach could potentially be extended to other disease states and immunological phenotypes. Because HLA typing was missing for some donors at each locus, association tests included only the typed subset. Most TCR sequences were seen in very few donors, while some public TCRs were found in many individuals. In a later genetic analysis, fewer N-insertions in productive TCRs were reported among donors in an Asian-associated ancestry cluster than the approximately 630-donor mean. In vitro tests confirmed that a few of the cytomegalovirus-associated TCR beta chains recognize cytomegalovirus antigens. Strong co-occurrence of HLA alleles, especially DR and DQ, made assigning TCR associations to individual alleles difficult. A further reported finding was that TCR beta sequences accurately predicted the HLA-A and HLA-B alleles for most subjects in the first cohort. The earlier analysis of around 600 of the donors excluded roughly 17 rarely observed V segments, including chromosome 9 orphons, because counts were too low. According to a later analysis, parvovirus B19, influenza, CMV and Epstein-Barr virus appeared linked to several top co-occurrence clusters. An association between a missense DCLRE1C variant and V-gene and J-gene trimming of TCR beta chains was found in a later genetic analysis and replicated in an independent cohort. Correlated functional status among segregating V segments might reflect linkage disequilibrium, but an unknown experimental factor could not be ruled out. In this cohort, only TCR beta chains were sequenced, and detectable features were limited by the absence of alpha or paired-chain data. A group of highly shared sequence variants was considered likely to be a technical artifact of the sequencing pipeline. A later analysis found that HLA-associated TCR beta chains were more clonally expanded and had lower generation probabilities than equally common non-associated chains. In a later analysis, about 16,000 TCR beta sequences were associated with specific HLA alleles at a false discovery rate of 0.05.

The cohort comprised 550 to 700 healthy bone marrow donors. At the time of sampling, all cohort members were nominally healthy, though unrecorded immune exposures were likely present. The donor tested CMV seropositive and was one of the 289 seropositive cohort members. A peripheral blood sample was provided by each donor, and peripheral blood mononuclear cells were used for TCR beta sequencing. Genomic DNA extraction from the blood cell samples was performed with the Qiagen DNeasy Blood Extraction Kit. The library relied on the immunoSEQ multiplex PCR assay. For the multiplex PCR, a mixture combining 60 forward primers for TCR Vbeta segments and 13 reverse primers for TCR Jbeta segments was used. Amplification of the CDR3 region of rearranged TCR beta genes was performed with a multiplex PCR assay on genomic DNA. Amplified TCR beta libraries were sequenced as 87-base-pair reads on the Illumina HiSeq System. In the source study's methods: Across the roughly 600 repertoires, a later analysis counted roughly 84 million unique TCR beta chains, 9.5 million to 12 million of which were shared by at least two donors. To remove PCR and sequencing errors, raw reads were error-corrected and collapsed into unique sequences using a nearest-neighbor algorithm that merged closely related sequences. V, D and J gene segments were assigned by aligning CDR3 sequences to IMGT reference sequences. For a sequence to be retained, a match of at least six nucleotides was required to both a V gene segment and a J gene segment. Rearrangements were classified as productive when the CDR3 lacked stop codons and remained in frame with V and J, and all other rearrangements were classified as non-productive. CDR3 was defined by IMGT convention, running from the second conserved V-encoded cysteine to the conserved J-encoded phenylalanine. In an earlier analysis of around 570 of the donors, sequences lacking an unambiguous match to a single V gene segment were excluded. An earlier analysis of about 600 of the donors called V segments functional above 56.7% productive rearrangements and segregating when the between-donor standard deviation exceeded 5%. A statistical classification framework was developed to diagnose cytomegalovirus status using the catalog of TCR beta chain sequences. A later analysis assigned V and J genes by comparing TCR nucleotide sequences with IMGT/GENE-DB human TR gene sequences. The TCRdist pipeline was used in a later analysis to assign CDR3 sequences and most-parsimonious VDJ recombination scenarios. In a later analysis, every TCR beta chain was defined by the combination of its CDR3 amino acid sequence and its V-gene family, and reads without a unique V-gene family were dropped. As a way to deal with suspected cross-contamination and a sequencing artifact, a later analysis dropped more than 500 nucleotide sequences that were highly shared and had low generation probability. In a later analysis, a clonal expansion index for each public chain was calculated from normalized within-repertoire ranks of inferred template counts. Generation probabilities in a later analysis came from a VDJ recombination model fitted to out-of-frame rearrangements, and those results were checked against IGoR. A later analysis scored TCR-TCR, TCR-HLA and TCR-CMV co-occurrence with hypergeometric tests, applying a repertoire-size bias correction to TCR pairs. False discovery rates were estimated in a later analysis by permuting HLA or CMV assignments 20 times. In a later analysis, co-occurring TCRs were grouped using DBSCAN, and TCRdist sequence similarity was added for clustering within HLA-allele-positive subsets. Repertoires with fewer than 30,000 or more than 120,000 public chains, plus five repertoires with anomalous nucleotide sharing, were excluded from co-occurrence clustering. This is the immuneACCESS table as TCRdb keeps it, with only in-frame sequences that have V and J called. A part of the clones is gone; compared with another copy, unresolved V genes explain less than half, and the rest is unexplained. That table furnishes V, J and clone size, whereas the DNA furnished D and trimming. This sample has roughly 150,000 clones in its table, and 82% of those were observed once. The ten largest clonotypes hold more than 0.75% of the sample.

Including the terminal cysteine and phenylalanine, the CDR3 comprises 16 residues. Just the 48-base CDR3 DNA is kept, in frame starting at base 1. At the junction V is shortened by 3 bases and J by 2 bases, with 16 bases in between. The germline V gene provides CDR1 MNHNS and CDR2 SASEGT. A note on this clone: Its antigen specificity is not known. Within one base of it there is no much larger clone, and no base qualities were kept.

The sequence is built from TRBV6-1 and TRBJ1-1, with a tentative D gene TRBD1 over 5 matching bases. The receptor's source is a girl aged 2 to 9 in good health and CMV-seropositive. The sequenced material came from PBMCs. Read as DNA, the sequence is TGTGCCAGCAGTGAGAGAGGACACCATCTAAACACTGAAGCTTTCTTT. It codes for CASSERGHHLNTEAFF.